A single TCR beta chain is shown here with its context. This clonotype has a count of ten or more. The antigen this receptor binds is unknown. No base quality values were provided; no much bigger clone lies one nucleotide off. The time point tag for this specimen amounts to: longitudinal time-point 1 (baseline). Unsorted PBMC libraries were generated from 2 million PBMCs stored in RNAlater at -80 °C until RNA extraction. Peripheral blood was subjected to Ficoll-Hypaque density gradient centrifugation to isolate PBMCs, which were then cryopreserved in liquid nitrogen. These data belong to a study of neurological immune-mediated disorders (dated by TCRdb to between 2018 and 2021). Context from the whole study: Peripheral blood TCR-beta repertoires from patients with HTLV-I-associated myelopathy (HAM/TSP), patients with multiple sclerosis, and healthy controls were compared in the study using UMI-based sequencing. The cohort included approximately 68 subjects: some 15 with HAM/TSP, about 35 with multiple sclerosis, and 20 healthy controls. Longitudinal HAM/TSP donors and healthy donors each had 3 time-points at intervals of about 3-45 months. Alongside PBMC samples, the set of more than 80 TCR-beta libraries contained longitudinal samples, technical triplicates, and paired CD4+ and CD8+ T-cell subsets that had been sorted.

Overall results and qualifications from the work: No identical CDR3 amino acid sequences were shared among expanded clones across subjects, suggesting private TCR-beta repertoires in all groups. The highest TCR clonal expansion was observed in HAM/TSP patients, whereas the lowest was observed in MS patients, even when compared with healthy controls.

Counted from cysteine to phenylalanine, this CDR3 has 13 amino acids. Only the CDR3 part of the read is kept: 39 bases, read in frame from the first base. The germline V gene encodes CDR1 DFQATT and CDR2 SNEGSKA (reference sequence). V lost 5 bases and J lost 4 bases; the stretch between them is 14 bases long. To synthesize cDNA, template-switch 5'RACE was performed with a primer carrying a 10-nucleotide random unique molecular identifier so that each TCR transcript was tagged. Each sequencing run produced over 190 million TCR-beta sequences covering 15-18 subjects. Total RNA was extracted with the RNeasy kit. TCR-beta VDJ regions were amplified with primers for the TCR constant region and the 5'RACE anchor, using the KAPA Real-time Library Amplification kit. A first PCR added sample indexes and Illumina adaptors, after which a second PCR increased the library yield. After purification with Ampure beads, the TCR product of roughly 650 bp was size-selected on a 2% E-gel SizeSelection system. Before pooling, libraries had their quality checked on a Bioanalyzer, their concentration measured with Qubit, and their quantity determined with the Kapa Library Quantification kit. An Illumina HiSeq 2500 was used to sequence the libraries paired-end at 2 x 150 bp. To increase sequence diversity, roughly 23-30% phiX was spiked into each library pool. Regarding the original processing steps: The UMI-based MiGEC pipeline processed quality-filtered reads and removed over 85% of raw TCR sequences during error correction. IMGT germline references were used for aligning VDJ genes, and each clonotype was defined as a unique CDR3 amino acid sequence together with its V-J genes. Clonal expansion, Shannon diversity and CDR3 relatedness were evaluated with VDJtools (CalcPairwiseDistances, ClusterSamples), while phylogenetic trees were built in CLCbio workbench. A clone was classed as expanded if it had 8 or more unique UMIs, a cutoff based on coefficient-of-variation modelling across technical triplicates. TCRdb reprocessed the public reads (quality trimming at Q25 with fastp, clone calling with MiXCR) and kept in-frame beta chains. Records with the same CDR3 protein are collapsed into one entry carrying the most frequent genes and DNA. The V and J calls come from TCRdb's annotation, not from the publication. The sample records tens of thousands of distinct CDR3 sequences, roughly 10% of which are singletons. The biggest ten clones account for 6.6% of the sample.

The sequence was obtained from a male donor with HTLV-1-associated myelopathy (HAM/TSP). The sequencing sample was made of PBMCs. Recombination linked TRBV20-1 to TRBJ1-2; TRBD1 is perhaps the D gene, given 6 matching bases. This receptor carries the CDR3 CSAPTGVGYGYTF. The DNA is TGCAGTGCTCCGACAGGTGTAGGCTATGGCTACACCTTC.